This T cell receptor (beta chain) originates from a study of T cell responses to AZD1222 COVID-19 vaccine. Broader study findings: Donor demographics were predominantly white British with a female majority; clonal diversity may be underestimated.

With regard to this clone: Its antigen remains unknown.

Libraries were prepared by immunoSEQ multiplex PCR; TCRdb keeps only in-frame clonotypes and omits some of them. Seen here are some 180,000 clones, roughly nine tenths observed once, and the top ten hold approximately 1.6%. Trimming removed 10 bases at V and 2 bases at J, with 12 bases between. The CDR3 extends over 13 amino acids. This TCR was sampled from an adult who received the AZD1222 COVID-19 vaccine. The material was peripheral blood, obtained 28 days after the second AZD1222 dose. This chain links TRBV23-1 with TRBJ1-5, with a weak D call TRBD1 (5 bases). TRBV23-1 is treated as an ORF (open reading frame) with a function not yet certain. DNA for the CDR3: TGCGCCACCCCCGGGGCGGGCAATCAGCCCCAGCATTTT. It is translated as CATPGAGNQPQHF.